This is a list of T cell receptor beta chains from one sample in a study of CD8+ T cells in alopecia areata. Sequencing used immunoSEQ multiplex PCR; TCRdb keeps in-frame clones, though not all of them. The sample yields roughly 210,000 clones, about 40% seen once. This specimen consisted of CD4+ T cells sorted from blood, obtained at approximately week 36, from a patient treated with tofacitinib. Every receptor here comes from a human donor with alopecia areata. The CDR3 runs from the conserved cysteine through the conserved F or W. Fields, in order: D gene, V gene, J gene, clone size, CDR3 protein, CDR3 DNA. The D gene is left open where the match is weak. Clone size is shown for a subset of rows, as once, few, many or a class of expanded clone.

D gene: TRBD1; V gene: TRBV30; J gene: TRBJ1-4; clone size: .; CDR3 protein: CAWSQGGANEKLFF; CDR3 DNA: TGTGCCTGGAGTCAGGGGGGTGCTAATGAAAAACTGTTTTTT
D gene: .; V gene: TRBV30; J gene: TRBJ2-5; clone size: .; CDR3 protein: CAWSAPVSETQYF; CDR3 DNA: TGTGCCTGGAGTGCCCCGGTCTCAGAGACCCAGTACTTC
D gene: .; V gene: TRBV30; J gene: TRBJ1-2; clone size: few; CDR3 protein: CAWTPLRGPAIYGYTF; CDR3 DNA: TGTGCCTGGACCCCTCTTCGGGGGCCTGCTATCTATGGCTACACCTTC
D gene: .; V gene: TRBV15; J gene: TRBJ2-7; clone size: few; CDR3 protein: CATSRDFLQETYEQYF; CDR3 DNA: TGTGCCACCAGCAGAGATTTTTTACAGGAAACCTACGAGCAGTACTTC
D gene: .; V gene: TRBV6-5; J gene: TRBJ1-4; clone size: .; CDR3 protein: CASSPRTASNEKLFF; CDR3 DNA: TGTGCCAGCAGCCCCCGGACCGCAAGTAATGAAAAACTGTTTTTT
D gene: .; V gene: TRBV10-3; J gene: TRBJ2-7; clone size: .; CDR3 protein: CAISEMGSSYEQYF; CDR3 DNA: TGTGCCATCAGTGAGATGGGGAGCTCCTACGAGCAGTACTTC
D gene: TRBD2; V gene: TRBV19; J gene: TRBJ2-1; clone size: .; CDR3 protein: CAATGTSGRSSYNEQFF; CDR3 DNA: TGTGCCGCTACCGGGACTAGCGGGAGAAGCTCCTACAATGAGCAGTTCTTC
D gene: TRBD2; V gene: TRBV30; J gene: TRBJ2-7; clone size: .; CDR3 protein: CAWGRTSASDEQYF; CDR3 DNA: TGTGCCTGGGGTCGGACTAGTGCGTCCGACGAGCAGTACTTC
D gene: .; V gene: TRBV29-1; J gene: TRBJ2-1; clone size: few; CDR3 protein: CSVVSGGRNEQFF; CDR3 DNA: TGCAGCGTTGTGTCAGGAGGACGCAATGAGCAGTTCTTC
D gene: .; V gene: TRBV29-1; J gene: TRBJ2-7; clone size: few; CDR3 protein: CSVGKVYYEQYF; CDR3 DNA: TGCAGCGTTGGCAAAGTGTACTACGAGCAGTACTTC
D gene: TRBD1; V gene: TRBV15; J gene: TRBJ1-1; clone size: .; CDR3 protein: CATSTSSGGMTEAFF; CDR3 DNA: TGTGCCACCAGCACCTCGTCAGGGGGTATGACTGAAGCTTTCTTT
D gene: TRBD2; V gene: TRBV4-2; J gene: TRBJ2-1; clone size: .; CDR3 protein: CASSQVGGRDNEQFF; CDR3 DNA: TGTGCCAGCAGCCAAGTGGGCGGGAGGGACAATGAGCAGTTCTTC
D gene: TRBD1; V gene: TRBV11-2; J gene: TRBJ2-1; clone size: few; CDR3 protein: CASSLLTGYNEQFF; CDR3 DNA: TGTGCCAGCAGCTTACTGACAGGGTACAATGAGCAGTTCTTC
D gene: .; V gene: TRBV5-1; J gene: TRBJ1-1; clone size: .; CDR3 protein: CASSVGGANTEAFF; CDR3 DNA: TGCGCCAGCAGCGTCGGCGGGGCGAACACTGAAGCTTTCTTT
D gene: .; V gene: TRBV25-1; J gene: TRBJ2-7; clone size: once; CDR3 protein: CASSAWQGLENEQYF; CDR3 DNA: TGTGCCAGCAGTGCTTGGCAGGGTCTCGAAAACGAGCAGTACTTC
D gene: TRBD1; V gene: TRBV6-5; J gene: TRBJ1-2; clone size: .; CDR3 protein: CASSHKGARNYGYTF; CDR3 DNA: TGTGCCAGCAGCCACAAGGGGGCACGGAACTATGGCTACACCTTC
D gene: TRBD2; V gene: TRBV13; J gene: TRBJ2-7; clone size: .; CDR3 protein: CAGLGTSGRGSEKWEQYF; CDR3 DNA: TGTGCCGGCCTCGGGACTAGCGGGAGAGGTTCTGAGAAATGGGAGCAGTACTTC
D gene: .; V gene: TRBV4-1; J gene: TRBJ2-7; clone size: .; CDR3 protein: CASSQATTSYEQYF; CDR3 DNA: TGCGCCAGCAGCCAAGCTACGACCTCCTACGAGCAGTACTTC
D gene: TRBD2; V gene: TRBV5-1; J gene: TRBJ2-3; clone size: .; CDR3 protein: CASSLAARERDTQYF; CDR3 DNA: TGCGCCAGCAGCTTGGCTGCGCGGGAGCGTGATACGCAGTATTTT
D gene: .; V gene: TRBV5-1; J gene: TRBJ1-2; clone size: few; CDR3 protein: CASSLSEVAYGYTF; CDR3 DNA: TGCGCCAGCAGCCTTTCTGAGGTAGCCTATGGCTACACCTTC
D gene: TRBD2; V gene: TRBV28; J gene: TRBJ2-1; clone size: .; CDR3 protein: CASPPTSGTNRNEQFF; CDR3 DNA: TGTGCCAGCCCACCTACTAGCGGCACAAACCGGAATGAGCAGTTCTTC
D gene: .; V gene: TRBV7-3; J gene: TRBJ2-5; clone size: many; CDR3 protein: CASSLTVGETQYF; CDR3 DNA: TGTGCCAGCAGCCTCACGGTAGGGGAGACCCAGTACTTC
D gene: TRBD2; V gene: TRBV10-3; J gene: TRBJ2-1; clone size: few; CDR3 protein: CAISETGTSSSEQFF; CDR3 DNA: TGTGCCATCAGTGAAACCGGGACTAGTTCATCCGAGCAGTTCTTC
D gene: .; V gene: TRBV29-1; J gene: TRBJ2-3; clone size: .; CDR3 protein: CSVEGLWDPYTQYF; CDR3 DNA: TGCAGCGTTGAAGGACTATGGGATCCATATACGCAGTATTTT
D gene: TRBD2; V gene: TRBV4-2; J gene: TRBJ2-3; clone size: .; CDR3 protein: CASSHRLAGGTDTQYF; CDR3 DNA: TGTGCCAGCAGCCATAGACTAGCGGGGGGCACAGATACGCAGTATTTT
D gene: TRBD1; V gene: TRBV2; J gene: TRBJ2-5; clone size: few; CDR3 protein: CASSADRAIETQYF; CDR3 DNA: TGTGCCAGCAGTGCGGACAGGGCAATAGAGACCCAGTACTTC
D gene: .; V gene: TRBV7-9; J gene: TRBJ1-1; clone size: .; CDR3 protein: CACGGSSNTEAFF; CDR3 DNA: TGTGCCTGCGGAGGGAGTTCAAACACTGAAGCTTTCTTT
D gene: .; V gene: TRBV15; J gene: TRBJ2-1; clone size: .; CDR3 protein: CATSRAVQAVVSYNEQFF; CDR3 DNA: TGTGCCACCAGCAGAGCCGTCCAAGCGGTGGTGTCCTACAATGAGCAGTTCTTC
D gene: .; V gene: TRBV19; J gene: TRBJ1-5; clone size: .; CDR3 protein: CASSPGHSNQPQHF; CDR3 DNA: TGTGCCAGTAGTCCAGGGCATAGCAATCAGCCCCAGCATTTT
D gene: .; V gene: TRBV7-9; J gene: TRBJ2-3; clone size: .; CDR3 protein: CASSSVWAKDTQYF; CDR3 DNA: TGTGCCAGCAGCTCGGTCTGGGCGAAAGATACGCAGTATTTT
D gene: .; V gene: TRBV6-5; J gene: TRBJ2-1; clone size: few; CDR3 protein: CASSYNSEQFF; CDR3 DNA: TGTGCCAGCAGTTACAACTCGGAGCAGTTCTTC
D gene: .; V gene: TRBV19; J gene: TRBJ2-5; clone size: .; CDR3 protein: CASKRDSQETQYF; CDR3 DNA: TGTGCCAGTAAGCGGGACAGTCAAGAGACCCAGTACTTC
D gene: TRBD2; V gene: TRBV7-2; J gene: TRBJ2-5; clone size: .; CDR3 protein: CASSLGLAGWGQETQYF; CDR3 DNA: TGTGCCAGCAGCTTAGGACTAGCGGGATGGGGCCAAGAGACCCAGTACTTC
D gene: .; V gene: TRBV7-2; J gene: TRBJ2-6; clone size: .; CDR3 protein: CASSLGLYSGANVLTF; CDR3 DNA: TGTGCCAGCAGCTTAGGCCTGTACTCTGGGGCCAACGTCCTGACTTTC
D gene: .; V gene: TRBV15; J gene: TRBJ2-7; clone size: once; CDR3 protein: CATSVLVAPGEQYF; CDR3 DNA: TGTGCCACCAGCGTACTAGTAGCCCCGGGGGAGCAGTACTTC
D gene: .; V gene: TRBV5-1; J gene: TRBJ2-7; clone size: .; CDR3 protein: CASSTGSGYEQYF; CDR3 DNA: TGCGCCAGCAGCACCGGGTCCGGCTACGAGCAGTACTTC
D gene: TRBD1; V gene: TRBV29-1; J gene: TRBJ1-5; clone size: once; CDR3 protein: CSVEGDRGSQEFSNQPQHF; CDR3 DNA: TGCAGCGTTGAAGGAGACAGGGGTTCCCAAGAATTTAGCAATCAGCCCCAGCATTTT
D gene: TRBD1; V gene: TRBV29-1; J gene: TRBJ1-2; clone size: .; CDR3 protein: CSVASRMGQGASGYTF; CDR3 DNA: TGCAGCGTTGCCTCGAGAATGGGACAGGGGGCGAGTGGCTACACCTTC
D gene: TRBD2; V gene: TRBV5-1; J gene: TRBJ2-1; clone size: .; CDR3 protein: CASSLATREPVEQFF; CDR3 DNA: TGCGCCAGCAGCTTGGCCACGCGGGAGCCTGTTGAGCAGTTCTTC
D gene: .; V gene: TRBV6-1; J gene: TRBJ2-3; clone size: few; CDR3 protein: CASRDRTTDTQYF; CDR3 DNA: TGTGCCAGCAGAGACAGAACCACAGATACGCAGTATTTT
D gene: .; V gene: TRBV7-3; J gene: TRBJ2-3; clone size: many; CDR3 protein: CASSLTGTADTQYF; CDR3 DNA: TGTGCCAGCAGCTTAACGGGAACAGCAGATACGCAGTATTTT
D gene: .; V gene: TRBV6-6; J gene: TRBJ1-2; clone size: few; CDR3 protein: CASRIQGVGYTF; CDR3 DNA: TGTGCCAGCAGAATACAGGGAGTTGGCTACACCTTC
D gene: TRBD2; V gene: TRBV25-1; J gene: TRBJ2-2; clone size: few; CDR3 protein: CASSGRKRESSTGELFF; CDR3 DNA: TGTGCCAGCAGTGGCAGAAAGCGGGAGAGCAGCACCGGGGAGCTGTTTTTT
D gene: .; V gene: TRBV7-8; J gene: TRBJ1-3; clone size: few; CDR3 protein: CASSPLAGDSGNTIYF; CDR3 DNA: TGTGCCAGCAGCCCCCTCGCGGGAGACTCTGGAAACACCATATATTTT
D gene: .; V gene: TRBV20-1; J gene: TRBJ2-5; clone size: .; CDR3 protein: CSAPYYGTQYF; CDR3 DNA: TGCAGTGCCCCCTATTATGGCACCCAGTACTTC
D gene: .; V gene: TRBV30; J gene: TRBJ2-7; clone size: few; CDR3 protein: CAWSRNTQVGEQYF; CDR3 DNA: TGTGCCTGGAGTCGTAATACCCAGGTCGGCGAGCAGTACTTC
D gene: TRBD1; V gene: TRBV29-1; J gene: TRBJ2-5; clone size: few; CDR3 protein: CGGRTGGAGETQYF; CDR3 DNA: TGCGGTGGTAGGACAGGGGGCGCGGGGGAGACCCAGTACTTC
D gene: .; V gene: TRBV4-1; J gene: TRBJ2-4; clone size: .; CDR3 protein: CASSQDGSAKNIQYF; CDR3 DNA: TGCGCCAGCAGCCAAGACGGATCAGCCAAAAACATTCAGTACTTC
D gene: TRBD1; V gene: TRBV7-2; J gene: TRBJ1-5; clone size: .; CDR3 protein: CASSYSGQEWNQPQHF; CDR3 DNA: TGTGCCAGCAGCTACTCGGGACAGGAGTGGAATCAGCCCCAGCATTTT
D gene: .; V gene: TRBV7-8; J gene: TRBJ2-3; clone size: .; CDR3 protein: CASSLLVPGPEISADTQYF; CDR3 DNA: TGTGCCAGCAGCTTACTGGTACCGGGACCCGAGATTTCCGCAGATACGCAGTATTTT
D gene: TRBD2; V gene: TRBV30; J gene: TRBJ2-1; clone size: .; CDR3 protein: CAWSVRLAGGINEQFF; CDR3 DNA: TGTGCCTGGAGTGTAAGGCTAGCGGGAGGTATCAATGAGCAGTTCTTC
D gene: .; V gene: TRBV29-1; J gene: TRBJ2-5; clone size: once; CDR3 protein: CSVVKEETQYF; CDR3 DNA: TGCAGCGTTGTGAAGGAGGAGACCCAGTACTTC